The clone carrying this T cell receptor beta chain came up a few times. The source of the sample is a study of blood T cells in healthy people across ages. The second PCR ran roughly 6 to 11 cycles with a sample-barcoded 5' primer and J-beta primers. Each cDNA molecule was tagged by a template-switch adaptor with 12 random nucleotides. TCRdb used MiXCR to reprocess the 5' RACE reads, holding one entry per CDR3 protein. The sample has roughly 1,500,000 distinct CDR3 sequences; about 35% are singletons. The germline CDR1 and CDR2 sequences are SGDLS and YYNGEE. V gave up 2 bases and J gave up 1 base, with 6 bases separating them. CDR3 length equals 14 residues.

Sequenced input: blood. The genes are TRBV9 and TRBJ1-4; the D is unclear. This sequence was found in a woman younger than 45 in good health. The CDR3 DNA follows: TGTGCCAGCAGCGTTGGTGGAACTAATGAAAAACTGTTTTTT. It codes for CASSVGGTNEKLFF.